This entry lists 24 T cell receptor beta chains sequenced from one sample in a study of blood T cell repertoires in COVID-19. Assay: immunoSEQ multiplex PCR; the TCRdb copy retains only in-frame clones and omits some. The repertoire holds a few hundred thousand clones, with about 90% as singletons. The sequencing input was peripheral blood. The receptors here all came from a man between 18 and 35 years old with active or convalescent COVID-19.

V gene TRBV27 combines with J gene TRBJ1-2; the D gene is possibly TRBD1 (5 bases). The CDR3 has 19 amino acids. The germline V gene encodes CDR1 MNHEY and CDR2 SMNVEV (reference sequence). Trimming cost V 0 bases and J 0 bases, with 20 bases left between them. The CDR3 DNA sequence: TGTGCCAGCAGTTTATCGCCTCGGACAAGGGCTTCAGCTAACTATGGCTACACCTTC. Translation gives CASSLSPRTRASANYGYTF.

V is TRBV6-2 or TRBV6-3 and J is TRBJ2-2; possibly TRBD2 for D (7 bases). V was trimmed by 4 bases and J by 0 bases, leaving 15 bases between them. The CDR3 sequence is 17 residues long. The germline V gene has CDR1 MNHEY and CDR2 SVGEGT. The CDR3 sequence: CASSSMGGASNTGELFF. CDR3 nucleotides: TGTGCCAGCAGTTCAATGGGGGGGGCCTCGAACACCGGGGAGCTGTTTTTT.

This sequence joins TRBV6-2 or TRBV6-3 and TRBJ1-4, with TRBD1 identical over 9 bases. The trim removed 6 bases at V and 6 bases at J, leaving 5 bases unmatched. CDR3 length equals 14 residues. Germline V CDR1 and CDR2: MNHEY, SVGEGT. The CDR3 reads CASSNRDRDEKLFF. The DNA of the CDR3 is TGTGCCAGCAGCAACCGGGACAGGGATGAAAAACTGTTTTTT.

The gene calls are TRBV25-1 and TRBJ1-1, with D perhaps matching TRBD1 (5 bases). The CDR3 loop spans 14 amino acids. CDR1 and CDR2 (germline): MGHDK, SYGVNS. Trimming took off 0 bases at V and 6 bases at J, with 11 bases between the two ends. CDR3 DNA: TGTGCCAGCAGTGAATACGGGGGTCTCGCTGAAGCTTTCTTT. Translating gives CASSEYGGLAEAFF.

J is TRBJ2-5 and V is TRBV18; 8 nucleotides agree with TRBD2. The CDR3 covers 18 residues. The V gene's germline CDR1 is KGHSH and CDR2 LQKENI. The V segment lost 8 bases and the J segment 4 bases; nucleotides outside the gene matches: 21. CDR3 DNA: TGTGCCAGCGGCCGAGGTCGGGGGCCAGCGGGAGAGGGAGAGACCCAGTACTTC. This codes for CASGRGRGPAGEGETQYF.

This chain connects TRBV11-2 to TRBJ2-1; the D is unclear. From germline, CDR1 is SGHAT and CDR2 FQNNGV. V lost 0 bases to trimming and J lost 6 bases, with 18 bases between them. The CDR3 sequence is 17 residues long. The CDR3 is CASSLEAPDMYFNEQFF. CDR3 DNA: TGTGCCAGCAGCTTAGAGGCCCCAGATATGTATTTCAATGAGCAGTTCTTC.

The V and J genes are TRBV19 and TRBJ2-7, with 13 positions matching TRBD2. J was trimmed by 4 bases and V by 4 bases; bases with no gene match: 7. Per germline, CDR1 LNHDA and CDR2 SQIVND (reference sequence). There are 16 residues in the CDR3. CDR3 region: CASSRLTGLAGYEQYF. CDR3 DNA: TGTGCCAGTAGTAGACTCACGGGACTAGCGGGATACGAGCAGTACTTC.

CDR3 sequence reads: CASSLTVNYGYTF. CDR3 nucleotide sequence: TGTGCCAGCAGTTTGACAGTAAACTATGGCTACACCTTC. V and J are TRBV5-4 and TRBJ1-2; possible D gene TRBD1, 5 bases. Germline CDR1 SGHNT, CDR2 YYREEE (reference sequence). This CDR3 spans 13 amino acids. V lost 5 bases and J lost 2, with 10 bases in between. Variable domain in full (rest from reference TRBV5-4 and TRBJ1-2): ETGVTQSPTHLIKTRGQQVTLRCSSQSGHNTVSWYQQALGQGPQFIFQYYREEENGRGNFPPRFSGLQFPNYSSELNVNALELDDSALYLCASSLTVNYGYTFGSGTRLTVV.

The chain uses TRBV7-2 and TRBJ2-5, with 10 nucleotides matching TRBD2. The CDR3 spans 15 residues. CDR1 and CDR2 (germline): SGHTA, FQGNSA. The J segment lost 5 bases and the V segment lost 1 base, leaving 4 bases of the junction unmatched. The CDR3: CASSLERGGLETQYF. The CDR3 nucleotides read TGTGCCAGCAGCTTAGAGCGGGGGGGACTGGAGACCCAGTACTTC.

The chain joins TRBV6-4 to TRBJ2-3; possible D gene TRBD2, 5 bases. Germline V gives CDR1 MRHNA, CDR2 SNTAGT. V shed 3 bases and J shed 8 bases, with 15 bases lying between them. The CDR3 is 14 residues long. The CDR3 protein is CASSESPGVPTQYF. In nucleotides, the CDR3 is TGTGCCAGCAGTGAGTCGCCCGGGGTACCTACGCAGTATTTT.

The chain uses TRBV20-1 and TRBJ1-2; 8 bases map to TRBD1. The V and J ends lost 6 bases and 1 base, in that order; junction bases with no gene match: 13. CDR3 length: 16 residues. In germline, CDR1 is DFQATT, CDR2 SNEGSKA (reference sequence). The DNA of the CDR3 is TGCAGTGCCAGTAAGCGGACAGGGTTGTTTAACTATGGCTACACCTTC. It translates to CSASKRTGLFNYGYTF.

J is TRBJ1-4 and V is TRBV19, with a tentative D call TRBD1 (5 bases). The CDR3 sequence is 16 residues long. Germline-derived CDR1 and CDR2 are LNHDA and SQIVND (reference sequence). Deletions cut 1 base from V and 10 bases from J, with 19 bases between. The CDR3 coding sequence is TGTGCCAGTAGTATAGGCGGGGGGTTACCGAGTGGAAAACTGTTTTTT. Its translation is CASSIGGGLPSGKLFF.

The chain is built from TRBV4-1 and TRBJ2-2, with D hard to call. Between the trimmed V and J ends, which lost 3 bases and 5 bases, there was a span of 4 bases. The germline V gene has CDR1 MGHRA and CDR2 YSYEKL. The CDR3 contains 12 residues. CDR3 protein: CASSHYTGELFF. DNA of the CDR3: TGCGCCAGCAGCCATTATACCGGGGAGCTGTTTTTT.

The chain has TRBV6-6 and TRBJ2-7, with TRBD1 matching 9 bases. The germline CDR1 and CDR2 sequences are MNHNY and SVGAGI (reference sequence). V gave up 10 bases and J gave up 0 bases; unmatched junction bases: 7. This CDR3 region has 14 residues. The CDR3 region has the DNA TGTGCCACCGGGACAGGGAGAAGCTCCTACGAGCAGTACTTC. Its protein is CATGTGRSSYEQYF.

The J gene is TRBJ2-5, the V gene TRBV19; 8 bases fit TRBD2. Germline CDR1 reads LNHDA; CDR2 reads SQIVND (reference sequence). The CDR3 has 13 residues. V lost 6 bases and J lost 5; bases outside the gene matches: 5. The CDR3 DNA sequence: TGTGCCAGTAGGGCGGGAGGCGTGGAGACCCAGTACTTC. Protein sequence: CASRAGGVETQYF.

As to this clone: Other DNA sequences in the sample encode the same CDR3. The genes are TRBV7-2 and TRBJ1-2; 9 bases align to TRBD1. V dropped 5 bases and J dropped 5; count of bases not matched to a gene: 3. CDR1 SGHTA and CDR2 FQGNSA come from the germline V gene. The CDR3 runs to 13 residues. This chain's CDR3 is CASSPTGGYGYTF. CDR3 DNA sequence: TGTGCCAGCAGCCCGACAGGGGGTTATGGCTACACCTTC.

The chain uses TRBV19 and TRBJ2-1; 8 positions agree with TRBD1. Germline-derived CDR1 and CDR2 are LNHDA and SQIVND (reference sequence). V was clipped by 5 bases and J by 1 base; unmatched bases: 4. The CDR3 loop spans 15 amino acids. The CDR3 spells CASSPRQGSYNEQFF. In nucleotides, the CDR3 is TGTGCCAGTAGTCCTCGACAGGGGTCCTACAATGAGCAGTTCTTC.

This chain connects TRBV18 to TRBJ2-7, with 9 nucleotides matching TRBD1. V lost 3 bases to trimming and J lost 4 bases; unmatched junction nucleotides: 16. The V gene's germline CDR1 is KGHSH and CDR2 LQKENI. The CDR3 is made up of 18 amino acids. The CDR3 DNA sequence: TGTGCCAGCTCACCCCTAGACAGGGGGGCGTCACACGCATACGAGCAGTACTTC. It encodes CASSPLDRGASHAYEQYF.

The chain uses TRBV18 and TRBJ2-1; D perhaps matches TRBD1 (6 bases). V was clipped by 5 bases and J by 6 bases, with 8 bases between them. Germline V gene sequence: CDR1 KGHSH, CDR2 LQKENI. The CDR3 is made up of 12 amino acids. CDR3 sequence (DNA): TGTGCCAGCTCAAAACAGGGCAATGAGCAGTTCTTC. This gives the protein CASSKQGNEQFF.

The chain has TRBV28 and TRBJ1-2; D is uncertain. V was trimmed by 10 bases and J by 4 bases, leaving 16 bases between them. Germline CDR1 is MDHEN and CDR2 is SYDVKM. This CDR3 spans 13 amino acids. CDR3 nucleotide sequence: TGTGCCATCCTCCCCGGGGAATCCTATGGCTACACCTTC. Its protein is CAILPGESYGYTF.

The J gene is TRBJ2-1, the V gene TRBV24-1; 11 nucleotides match TRBD2. Germline V lookup: CDR1 KGHDR, CDR2 SFDVKD. The CDR3 runs to 15 residues. V lost 4 bases, J lost 6 bases, and 4 bases stayed unmatched. CDR3 nucleotides: TGTGCCACCAGTGACCCCGGGACTAGCGGCAATGAGCAGTTCTTC. As protein: CATSDPGTSGNEQFF.

The V call is TRBV5-1, the J call TRBJ2-7, with D hard to call. Germline CDR1 and CDR2: SGHRS and YFSETQ. The CDR3 is 13 residues long. V was shortened by 4 bases and J by 0 bases, with 8 bases between the two germline ends. CDR3 sequence (DNA): TGCGCCAGCAGCGCCCAGATCTCCTACGAGCAGTACTTC. Encoded protein: CASSAQISYEQYF.

CDR3 sequence reads: CATGTGGREKLFF. In nucleotides, the CDR3 is TGTGCCACCGGGACAGGGGGCCGAGAAAAACTGTTTTTT. J is TRBJ1-4 and V is TRBV2; TRBD1 aligns across 12 bases. CDR1 and CDR2 from the germline V gene are SNHLY and FYNNEI. CDR3 length: 13 residues. V shed 10 bases, J shed 8 bases, and the junction held 5 bases outside the gene matches.

The chain links TRBV7-9 to TRBJ2-7; TRBD2 is a possible D gene (7 bases). V lost 5 bases to trimming and J lost 0 bases, with 23 bases between them. The CDR3 runs 18 residues. The germline V gene encodes CDR1 SEHNR and CDR2 FQNEAQ (reference sequence). In DNA form, the CDR3 reads TGTGCCAGCAGCGTATCTAACCTCAGGCGGGGGCTCTCCTACGAGCAGTACTTC. Amino acids: CASSVSNLRRGLSYEQYF.